The source of this T cell receptor (beta chain) is a study of control samples from healthy donors and cancer patients. Repertoires were generated with immunoSEQ multiplex PCR, while TCRdb's copy carries only in-frame clones and drops some. The sample carries about 75,000 clones, 90% to 95% recorded once. This clone has only one observation. V was cut by 0 bases and J by 4 bases, with 7 bases left in between. The CDR3 consists of 13 residues. Germline V lookup: CDR1 GTSNPN, CDR2 SVGIG (reference sequence). V usage is TRBV30 and J usage is TRBJ1-5; no clear D gene. This receptor was taken from a woman aged 40 to 50 in good health. The specimen sequenced was blood. CDR3 in DNA: TGTGCCTGGAGTGTGGCAGAAAATCAGCCCCAGCATTTT. This translates into CAWSVAENQPQHF.